These T cell receptor beta chains were read from a single sample in a study of blood T cell repertoires in COVID-19. The protocol was immunoSEQ multiplex PCR, while the TCRdb copy is restricted to in-frame clones and leaves out a portion. The sample has hundreds of thousands of clones, about 90% seen once. The sample consisted of peripheral blood. The receptors were sampled from a woman between 18 and 29 years old who had recovered from COVID-19. CDR3s include the opening cysteine and the closing phenylalanine or tryptophan. For some rows the clone size is stated as once, few or many, or as a class when expanded; others skip it.

V gene: TRBV4-3
clone size: .
CDR3 protein: CASSQQLPTSGRADEQFF

V gene: TRBV6-2/TRBV6-3
clone size: .
CDR3 protein: CASSQGLNYGYTF

V gene: TRBV27
clone size: .
CDR3 protein: CASSSLDRSSYEQYF

V gene: TRBV4-1
clone size: once
CDR3 protein: CASSQDSVGSGKYRDTQYF

V gene: TRBV12-5
clone size: few
CDR3 protein: CASGLSGEGTTQYF

V gene: TRBV6-2/TRBV6-3
clone size: .
CDR3 protein: CASSYTTGTGHDNEQFF

V gene: TRBV9
clone size: .
CDR3 protein: CASSNNREGTRSNTEAFF

V gene: TRBV10-3
clone size: .
CDR3 protein: CAIAGTTYNEQFF

V gene: TRBV4-2
clone size: .
CDR3 protein: CASSQRTGTGGSPLHF

V gene: TRBV9
clone size: .
CDR3 protein: CASSPTAGGGYEQYF

V gene: TRBV7-3
clone size: .
CDR3 protein: CASSSGGQDKAFF

V gene: TRBV6-2/TRBV6-3
clone size: few
CDR3 protein: CASTPRTNTGELFF

V gene: TRBV4-2
clone size: few
CDR3 protein: CASSQEQDSNQPQHF

V gene: TRBV27
clone size: .
CDR3 protein: CASTFLFNGANVLTF

V gene: TRBV5-5
clone size: .
CDR3 protein: CASSPRGGVNTGELFF

V gene: TRBV5-5
clone size: few
CDR3 protein: CASRTDRGGFNEQFF

V gene: TRBV3-1/TRBV3-2
clone size: .
CDR3 protein: CASSQNEGRGPRGYTF

V gene: TRBV7-2
clone size: .
CDR3 protein: CASSLTLPGHPNTEAFF

V gene: TRBV4-3
clone size: once
CDR3 protein: CASSLSRLVEATGGELFF

V gene: TRBV11-2
clone size: .
CDR3 protein: CASSLGQSLADYNEQFF

V gene: TRBV27
clone size: .
CDR3 protein: CASSTGGFTYEQYF

V gene: TRBV18
clone size: .
CDR3 protein: CASSPPGRGRLNGYTF

V gene: TRBV19
clone size: .
CDR3 protein: CASSVTGSSGNTIYF

V gene: TRBV13
clone size: .
CDR3 protein: CASSFGGSPLHF

V gene: TRBV19
clone size: .
CDR3 protein: CASSIATGALEEQYF

V gene: TRBV9
clone size: once
CDR3 protein: CASQGEDNEKLFF

V gene: TRBV30
clone size: .
CDR3 protein: CAWSHLGEWTEETEAFF

V gene: TRBV19
clone size: .
CDR3 protein: CASSRHQNTEAFF

V gene: TRBV11-2
clone size: .
CDR3 protein: CASSFIRGPGTEAFF

V gene: TRBV13
clone size: .
CDR3 protein: CASRDRDRNAYEQYF

V gene: TRBV10-3
clone size: .
CDR3 protein: CAISENALTPHTYNEQFF

V gene: TRBV18
clone size: .
CDR3 protein: CASSPPSASGDTQYF

V gene: TRBV6-6
clone size: .
CDR3 protein: CASSPRGGRVSNQPQHF

V gene: TRBV14
clone size: .
CDR3 protein: CASSQESLAVLSSYNEQFF

V gene: TRBV28
clone size: .
CDR3 protein: CASSSPGQGDTEAFF

V gene: TRBV4-3
clone size: .
CDR3 protein: CASSHNPGVGDYGYTF

V gene: TRBV7-3
clone size: .
CDR3 protein: CASSPGGSHTGELFF

V gene: TRBV4-3
clone size: once
CDR3 protein: CASSQRGLAGYEQYF

V gene: TRBV15
clone size: few
CDR3 protein: CATSRTSGSSGEQFF

V gene: TRBV12-3/TRBV12-4
clone size: .
CDR3 protein: CATRGAGTEAFF

V gene: TRBV7-9
clone size: .
CDR3 protein: CASSLEASGSSHEQYF

V gene: TRBV25-1
clone size: few
CDR3 protein: CASSEMGLAAYNEQFF

V gene: TRBV5-8
clone size: .
CDR3 protein: CASSTGTLLTDTQYF

V gene: TRBV29-1
clone size: .
CDR3 protein: CSVGGGAYEQYF

V gene: TRBV19
clone size: once
CDR3 protein: CASTNGGGHTEAFF

V gene: TRBV29-1
clone size: .
CDR3 protein: CSVEGLAGGPSVEQYF

V gene: TRBV7-9
clone size: .
CDR3 protein: CASSTGLQETQYF

V gene: TRBV7-3
clone size: .
CDR3 protein: CASSLTPGGYNEQFF

V gene: TRBV4-3
clone size: once
CDR3 protein: CASSQETGGLDNEQFF

V gene: TRBV6-5
clone size: .
CDR3 protein: CASILSRGSPLHF

V gene: TRBV3-1/TRBV3-2
clone size: .
CDR3 protein: CASSQDLGTYSPLHF